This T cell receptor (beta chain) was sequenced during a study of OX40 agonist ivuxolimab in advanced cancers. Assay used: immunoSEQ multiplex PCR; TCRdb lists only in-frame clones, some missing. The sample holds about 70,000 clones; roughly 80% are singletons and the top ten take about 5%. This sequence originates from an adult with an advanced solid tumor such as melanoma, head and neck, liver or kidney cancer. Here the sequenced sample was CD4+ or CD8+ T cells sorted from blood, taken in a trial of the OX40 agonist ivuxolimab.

In DNA, the CDR3 is TGTGCCAGCAGCCCGACCATGTTGAGAGCTAACTATGGCTACACCTTC. Protein sequence: CASSPTMLRANYGYTF. The chain combines TRBV11-2 with TRBJ1-2; D gene unclear. V gave up 5 bases and J gave up 0 bases, with 16 bases separating them. There are 16 residues in the CDR3. CDR1 and CDR2 (germline): SGHAT, FQNNGV.